This T cell receptor beta chain stems from a study of OX40 agonist ivuxolimab in advanced cancers. About the research overall: Ivuxolimab is an agonistic anti-OX40 (CD134) antibody, and patients were treated with it. People in dose escalation had one of these cancers: hepatocellular carcinoma, melanoma, renal cell or head and neck cancer. Partial responses occurred in three patients (one hepatocellular carcinoma, two cutaneous melanoma).

The CDR3 runs to 13 residues. V lost 3 bases and J lost 8; bases outside the gene matches: 6. Per germline, CDR1 MNHEY and CDR2 SMNVEV (reference sequence). Sequencing was performed with immunoSEQ multiplex PCR; in TCRdb, only in-frame clones are kept and a portion is missing. The sample has 75,000 to 80,000 clones; approximately 93% are singletons. The chain recombines TRBV27 with TRBJ2-7; TRBD2 matches 8 bases. This material consisted of CD4+ or CD8+ T cells sorted from blood, taken in a trial of the OX40 agonist ivuxolimab. The TCR comes from an adult with an advanced solid tumor such as melanoma, head and neck, liver or kidney cancer. As DNA, the CDR3 is TGTGCCAGCAGTTTGGTAGCGGGATCCCAGCAGTACTTC. It is translated as CASSLVAGSQQYF.